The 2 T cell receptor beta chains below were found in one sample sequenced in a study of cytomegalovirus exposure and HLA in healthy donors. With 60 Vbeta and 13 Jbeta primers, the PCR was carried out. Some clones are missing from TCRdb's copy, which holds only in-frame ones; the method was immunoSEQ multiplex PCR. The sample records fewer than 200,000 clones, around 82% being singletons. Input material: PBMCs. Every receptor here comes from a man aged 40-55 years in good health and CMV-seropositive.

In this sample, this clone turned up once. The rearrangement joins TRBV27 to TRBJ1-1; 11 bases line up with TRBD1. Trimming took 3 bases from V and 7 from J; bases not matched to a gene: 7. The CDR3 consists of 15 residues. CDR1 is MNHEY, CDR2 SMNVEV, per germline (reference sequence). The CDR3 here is CASSLLPGQGVEAFF. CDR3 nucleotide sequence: TGTGCCAGCAGTTTGTTACCGGGACAGGGGGTTGAAGCTTTCTTT.

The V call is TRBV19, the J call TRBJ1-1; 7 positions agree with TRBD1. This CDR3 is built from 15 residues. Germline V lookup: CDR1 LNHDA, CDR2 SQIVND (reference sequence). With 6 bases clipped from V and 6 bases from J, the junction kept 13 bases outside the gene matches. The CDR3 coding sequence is TGTGCCAGTAGCCTCAGGACAGGTCGGGACTCTGAAGCTTTCTTT. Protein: CASSLRTGRDSEAFF.